Shown below are 32 T cell receptor beta chains from a single sample sequenced in a study of vaccination and CD4 T cells after COVID-19. Treatment defined: approximately nine-day PBMC culture with coronavirus spike peptide pools or control peptides (ViraFEST assay). Cultured CD4+ T cell DNA was sequenced using the Oncomine TCR Beta short-read assay. One entry per CDR3 protein results from TCRdb running MiXCR on the PCR reads. This table has roughly 17,000 distinct CDR3 sequences, about 23% appearing once. No antigen is known for these receptors. Specimen: cultured CD4+ T cells from blood. All receptors derive from a human donor with COVID-19.

As to this clonotype: The junction does not match germline at one end; this may be a read error. The chain links TRBV29-1 to TRBJ1-1, with 8 bases matching TRBD1. This CDR3 is built from 13 residues. Germline CDR1 is SQVTM and CDR2 is ANQGSEA. The CDR3 coding sequence is TGCGGCGTTGAAGGTCAGGGGGCCACTGAAGCTTTCTTT. Amino acid sequence: CGVEGQGATEAFF.

The chain has TRBV28 and TRBJ2-5, with 8 bases matching TRBD1. CDR3 length: 15 amino acids. The junction had 10 bases not matched to a gene; V was cut back by 5 bases and J by 5 bases. Germline assignment: CDR1 MDHEN and CDR2 SYDVKM. CDR3 nucleotide sequence: TGTGCCAGCAGTAATCAGGGGGCGGTGTATGAGACCCAGTACTTC. It codes for CASSNQGAVYETQYF.

About this clonotype itself: Mismatch with germline at one junction end may stem from a read error. The chain employs TRBV7-7 and TRBJ2-1; TRBD2 aligns across 11 bases. Germline CDR1 and CDR2: SSHAT and FNYEAQ (reference sequence). The CDR3 has 19 amino acids. The CDR3 bases are TGTGCTAGCAGCTTAGGCCCGTGGGGTAGCGGGGGGGTATACAATGAGCAGTTCTTC. This codes for CASSLGPWGSGGVYNEQFF.

The V gene is TRBV20-1, the J gene TRBJ1-2; the match to TRBD1 covers 10 bases. CDR1 is DFQATT, CDR2 SNEGSKA, per germline (reference sequence). With V trimmed by 5 bases and J by 5 bases, 2 bases remained unmatched. The CDR3 has 12 amino acids. CDR3 residues: CSAGTGVYGYTF. In DNA, the CDR3 is TGCAGTGCTGGGACAGGGGTGTATGGCTACACCTTC.

The chain is built from TRBV7-3 and TRBJ1-5, with a possible D match to TRBD1 (5 bases). With 2 bases removed from V and 2 bases from J, the gap between germline ends came to 19 bases. This CDR3 comprises 18 residues. The germline V gene encodes CDR1 SGHTA and CDR2 FQGTGA. The CDR3 loop is CASSLAFLGTAGNQPQHF. CDR3 bases: TGTGCCAGCAGCTTAGCGTTTCTCGGGACTGCTGGCAATCAGCCCCAGCATTTT.

Only a few counts were recorded for this clonotype. This chain uses TRBV20-1 with TRBJ1-6; D is unclear. CDR1 and CDR2 from the germline V gene are DFQATT and SNEGSKA (reference sequence). The CDR3 spans 16 residues. Trimming pared 5 bases from V and 6 bases from J, leaving 20 bases between. CDR3 bases: TGCAGTGCTCGACCCCCCCAAAATAACATTAATTCACCCCTCCACTTT. Its translation is CSARPPQNNINSPLHF.

This chain links TRBV7-9 with TRBJ2-3, with 9 bases that match TRBD1. The CDR3 length is 13 residues. V gave up 9 bases and J gave up 3 bases; unmatched junction bases: 4. CDR1 is SEHNR and CDR2 is FQNEAQ in the germline V gene (reference sequence). The CDR3 here is CASGQGTTDTQYF. As DNA, the CDR3 is TGTGCCAGTGGACAGGGGACAACAGATACGCAGTATTTT. Together with reference TRBV7-9 and TRBJ2-3, the CDR3 gives the full variable domain: DTGVSQNPRHKITKRGQNVTFRCDPISEHNRLYWYRQTLGQGPEFLTYFQNEAQLEKSRLLSDRFSAERPKGSFSTLEIQRTEQGDSAMYLCASGQGTTDTQYFGPGTRLTVL.

About this clonotype: The junction and the germline gene differ at one end; a read error may be behind it. The V call is TRBV6-1, the J call TRBJ1-1; tentative D call: TRBD1 (6 bases). The CDR3 contains 14 residues. CDR1 is MNHNS, CDR2 SASEGT, per germline. The CDR3 DNA follows: TGTGCCAGCAGAGCGGGACACCTGAACACTGAAGCTTGCTTT. Translating gives CASRAGHLNTEACF.

This clonotype was seen a few times. V and J are TRBV6-1 and TRBJ2-7; 10 bases agree with TRBD2. CDR1 MNHNS and CDR2 SASEGT come from the germline V gene. This CDR3 comprises 16 residues. V was pared by 4 bases and J by 3 bases, with 9 bases of the junction left unmatched. CDR3 in DNA: TGTGCCAGCAGTGGAACTAGCGGGGCTTATTACTACGAGCAGTACTTC. It specifies CASSGTSGAYYYEQYF.

The chain employs TRBV21-1 and TRBJ1-2; the table's D call, TRBD1, was not checked against the DNA. TRBV21-1 is tagged as a pseudogene. CDR3 length: 14 amino acids. CDR3 region: CASSKVPGQGGYTF. CDR3 DNA sequence: TGTGCCAGCAGCAAAGTTCCAGGGCAGGGTGGCTACACCTTC.

V gene TRBV11-2 combines with J gene TRBJ2-3, with 9 bases aligning to TRBD2. The CDR3 extends over 13 amino acids. CDR1 is SGHAT and CDR2 is FQNNGV in the germline V gene. The V segment lost 5 bases and the J segment 4 bases; nucleotides outside the gene matches: 1. The CDR3 DNA follows: TGTGCCAGCAGCGGCGGGGGGGCAGATACGCAGTATTTT. Translated: CASSGGGADTQYF.

This chain joins TRBV5-1 and TRBJ2-2, with TRBD2 matching over 7 bases. V shed 6 bases and J 7 bases; nucleotides not matched to a gene: 6. The CDR3 has 13 amino acids. Germline CDR1 and CDR2: SGHRS and YFSETQ. In nucleotides, the CDR3 is TGCGCCAGCACCCGGGAGGCGGACGGGGAGCTGTTTTTT. It yields the protein CASTREADGELFF.

The chain carries TRBV5-4 and TRBJ2-3; D not resolved. CDR1 SGHNT and CDR2 YYREEE come from the germline V gene (reference sequence). Trimming cost V 1 base and J 4 bases, with 7 bases left between them. The CDR3 contains 13 residues. CDR3: CASSLSGADTQYF. The CDR3 nucleotides read TGTGCCAGCAGCTTGAGTGGGGCAGATACGCAGTATTTT.

V and J are TRBV9 and TRBJ1-2; D not resolved. CDR1 and CDR2 from the germline V gene are SGDLS and YYNGEE. The V and J ends lost 0 bases and 1 base respectively, with 7 bases between them. The CDR3 totals 14 residues. Here the CDR3 reads CASSVARGNYGYTF. The CDR3 nucleotides read TGTGCCAGCAGCGTAGCTCGGGGTAACTATGGCTACACCTTC. The whole variable domain, filled in from reference TRBV9 and TRBJ1-2, reads DSGVTQTPKHLITATGQRVTLRCSPRSGDLSVYWYQQSLDQGLQFLIQYYNGEERAKGNILERFSAQQFPDLHSELNLSSLELGDSALYFCASSVARGNYGYTFGSGTRLTVV.

This chain uses TRBV27 with TRBJ2-3, with D tentatively TRBD2 (5 bases). The V gene's germline CDR1 is MNHEY and CDR2 SMNVEV (reference sequence). The CDR3 length is 14 residues. V was pared by 2 bases and J by 4 bases, with 10 bases between. The CDR3 bases are TGTGCCAGCAGTTTACACCTAGCAGCAGATACGCAGTATTTT. It yields the protein CASSLHLAADTQYF.

The sample holds a few counts of this clonotype. This chain joins TRBV5-4 and TRBJ1-4; D gene uncertain. This CDR3 region has 13 residues. V was trimmed by 0 bases and J by 8 bases, leaving 8 bases between them. Germline loops: CDR1 SGHNT, CDR2 YYREEE (reference sequence). CDR3 in DNA: TGTGCCAGCAGCTTGGACGCGGGAGAAAAACTGTTTTTT. Translating gives CASSLDAGEKLFF.

This clonotype was picked up one time. DNA of the CDR3: TGTGCCAGCATAATGAGTAGCGGGGGGCGGGACACCGGGGAGCTGTTTTTT. This codes for CASIMSSGGRDTGELFF. The chain carries TRBV2 and TRBJ2-2, with 10 bases lining up with TRBD2. The CDR3 length is 17 residues. Unmatched junction bases numbered 11, after V lost 7 bases and J lost 3 bases. CDR1 and CDR2 from the germline V gene are SNHLY and FYNNEI.

This clonotype has a handful of counts. The gene calls are TRBV6-1 and TRBJ2-3, with a possible D match to TRBD2 (6 bases). V gave up 6 bases and J gave up 4 bases, with 14 bases separating them. The CDR3 totals 14 residues. CDR1 MNHNS and CDR2 SASEGT come from the germline V gene. The CDR3 DNA follows: TGTGCCAGCAGGGGACGGGGGTCCGCAGATACGCAGTATTTT. Its protein is CASRGRGSADTQYF.

This clonotype occurred a few times. V usage is TRBV12-3 or TRBV12-4 and J usage is TRBJ1-2; 9 nucleotides agree with TRBD1. CDR3 length: 14 residues. V lost 0 bases, J lost 11 bases, and 7 bases stayed unmatched. The CDR3, as DNA: TGTGCCAGCAGTTTAGCTACAGGGGGCGGTTTATACACCTTC. This encodes CASSLATGGGLYTF.

The CDR3 spells CSVEVTKNIQYF. CDR3 coding DNA: TGCAGCGTTGAGGTGACCAAAAACATTCAGTACTTC. V is TRBV29-1 and J is TRBJ2-4; D unresolved. The germline V and J ends were trimmed by 3 bases and 2 bases, with 5 bases remaining between them. The CDR3 is made up of 12 amino acids. Looked up from germline, CDR1 is SQVTM and CDR2 is ANQGSEA.

This clonotype was detected a few times. The chain has TRBV2 and TRBJ2-1, with D perhaps matching TRBD2 (7 bases). Between the trimmed V and J ends, which lost 4 bases and 10 bases, there was a span of 11 bases. The germline V gene encodes CDR1 SNHLY and CDR2 FYNNEI. The CDR3 runs to 12 residues. The CDR3 here is CASSARGGEQFF. DNA for the CDR3: TGTGCCAGCAGTGCGAGGGGGGGGGAGCAGTTCTTC.

The chain recombines TRBV24-1 with TRBJ2-1, with 11 bases aligning to TRBD2. Germline loops: CDR1 KGHDR, CDR2 SFDVKD. V shed 3 bases and J 7 bases; nucleotides not matched to a gene: 7. This CDR3 spans 16 amino acids. CDR3 coding DNA: TGTGCCACCAGTGATGTTGGTCTAGCGGGAGGTAATGAGCAGTTCTTC. This translates into CATSDVGLAGGNEQFF.

In its sample, this clonotype is medium-sized (0.01 to 0.1%). The V gene is TRBV25-1, the J gene TRBJ1-5; TRBD1 is a possible D gene (6 bases). The germline gives CDR1 MGHDK, CDR2 SYGVNS. The CDR3 is 14 amino acids. The V end was cut by 4 bases, the J end by 3 bases, with 10 bases between. CDR3 residues: CASSGWDINQPQHF. CDR3 nucleotide sequence: TGTGCCAGCAGTGGTTGGGACATCAATCAGCCCCAGCATTTT. The full variable domain, with the rest looked up from reference TRBV25-1 and TRBJ1-5, is EADIYQTPRYLVIGTGKKITLECSQTMGHDKMYWYQQDPGMELHLIHYSYGVNSTEKGDLSSESTVSRIRTEHFPLTLESARPSHTSQYLCASSGWDINQPQHFGDGTRLSIL.

This clonotype was counted once. The chain carries TRBV4-1 and TRBJ2-7; possibly TRBD1 for D (5 bases). The CDR3 has 15 amino acids. Germline CDR1 and CDR2: MGHRA and YSYEKL. V was pared by 3 bases and J by 3 bases, with 15 bases between. Here the CDR3 DNA reads TGCGCCAGCAGCCAGCTAACAAGGGGCGGCTACGAGCAGTACTTC. Translated, it gives CASSQLTRGGYEQYF.

This chain links TRBV19 with TRBJ2-6; 7 bases match TRBD1. The germline gives CDR1 LNHDA, CDR2 SQIVND (reference sequence). The J segment lost 1 base and the V segment lost 4 bases, leaving 7 bases of the junction unmatched. CDR3 size: 17 residues. CDR3 coding DNA: TGTGCCAGTAGTACGGCGACAGGGACGTCTGGGGCCAACGTCCTGACTTTC. This sequence encodes CASSTATGTSGANVLTF.

This chain uses TRBV7-9 with TRBJ2-7; D might be TRBD2 (6 bases). Germline V CDR1 and CDR2: SEHNR, FQNEAQ (reference sequence). Trimming left V 8 bases short and J 3 bases short, with 11 bases between. The CDR3 sequence is 12 residues long. The CDR3 sequence: CASAAGIYEQYF. As DNA, the CDR3 is TGTGCCAGCGCTGCGGGGATCTACGAGCAGTACTTC.

This sequence joins TRBV19 and TRBJ1-1; 9 bases are a match to TRBD1. The CDR3 spans 14 residues. The ends lost 6 bases at V and 5 bases at J; junction bases unmatched: 7. Per germline, CDR1 LNHDA and CDR2 SQIVND (reference sequence). This CDR3 reads CASSPDRGGTEAFF. In DNA, the CDR3 is TGTGCCAGTAGCCCGGACAGGGGTGGTACTGAAGCTTTCTTT.

The chain uses TRBV11-2 and TRBJ1-5; unclear D gene. The CDR3 is made up of 15 amino acids. The V and J ends lost 1 base and 4 bases respectively, with 11 bases between them. CDR1 SGHAT and CDR2 FQNNGV come from the germline V gene. The CDR3 region is CASSLAGAVNQPQHF. DNA for the CDR3: TGTGCCAGCAGCTTAGCCGGCGCGGTTAATCAGCCCCAGCATTTT. The whole variable domain, filled in from reference TRBV11-2 and TRBJ1-5, reads EAGVAQSPRYKIIEKRQSVAFWCNPISGHATLYWYQQILGQGPKLLIQFQNNGVVDDSQLPKDRFSAERLKGVDSTLKIQPAKLEDSAVYLCASSLAGAVNQPQHFGDGTRLSIL.

In its sample, this clonotype was seen a few times. V gene TRBV7-8 combines with J gene TRBJ2-7; 7 positions agree with TRBD1. The CDR3 runs to 15 residues. Germline V CDR1 and CDR2: SGHVS, FQNEAQ. The V gene end was trimmed by 5 bases and the J gene end by 1 base; junction bases not matched to a gene: 8. The CDR3 coding sequence is TGTGCCAGCAGCCCGCCAAAGGGACAGTCCTACGAGCAGTACTTC. It encodes CASSPPKGQSYEQYF. Variable domain in full (rest from reference TRBV7-8 and TRBJ2-7): GAGVSQSPRYKVAKRGQDVALRCDPISGHVSLFWYQQALGQGPEFLTYFQNEAQLDKSGLPSDRFFAERPEGSVSTLKIQRTQQEDSAVYLCASSPPKGQSYEQYFGPGTRLTVT.

This clonotype was observed a few times. V and J are TRBV20-1 and TRBJ2-3; no definite D call. Trimming cost V 3 bases and J 5 bases, with 12 bases left between them. Germline-derived CDR1 and CDR2 are DFQATT and SNEGSKA (reference sequence). This CDR3 has 13 residues. This CDR3 is CSASARSRDTQYF. CDR3 DNA: TGCAGTGCTAGTGCCCGGAGTAGAGATACGCAGTATTTT.

The chain is built from TRBV29-1 and TRBJ2-2; either TRBD1 or TRBD2 may supply D (5 bases each). The CDR3 is 14 residues long. Trimming cost V 4 bases and J 0 bases, with 9 bases left between them. From germline, CDR1 is SQVTM and CDR2 ANQGSEA. The CDR3 protein is CSVVGTANTGELFF. Here the CDR3 DNA reads TGCAGCGTTGTCGGGACCGCGAACACCGGGGAGCTGTTTTTT.

This clonotype turned up a few times. The V call is TRBV2, the J call TRBJ1-1; D possibly corresponds to TRBD1 (5 bases). This CDR3 has 13 amino acids. The germline CDR1 and CDR2 sequences are SNHLY and FYNNEI. Trimming shortened V by 6 bases and J by 9 bases, and 17 bases separated the two germline ends. CDR3 sequence reads: CASRPDNPFQAFF. CDR3 bases: TGTGCCAGCAGACCGGACAATCCCTTCCAAGCTTTCTTT.